The 21 T cell receptor beta chains reported below all come from one sample, sequenced in a study of blood T cell repertoires in COVID-19. Sequencing was performed with immunoSEQ multiplex PCR; in TCRdb, only in-frame clones are kept and a portion is missing. The sample shows approximately 110,000 clones, about 90% of them seen only once. Sequenced sample: peripheral blood. These receptors were obtained from a man in his forties or fifties with COVID-19, enrolled during active disease.

The rearrangement uses TRBV30 and TRBJ2-2; 9 nucleotides agree with TRBD2. The V and J ends lost 3 bases and 4 bases, in that order; junction bases with no gene match: 12. Germline V gene data show CDR1 as GTSNPN and CDR2 as SVGIG (reference sequence). This CDR3 is built from 17 residues. The CDR3 region is CAWRIRKREDVTGELFF. CDR3 nucleotides: TGTGCCTGGAGAATTCGCAAGCGGGAGGATGTCACCGGGGAGCTGTTTTTT.

The genes are TRBV12-3 or TRBV12-4 and TRBJ2-3; 9 bases are a match to TRBD2. Trimming cost V 10 bases and J 2 bases; bases outside gene matches: 4. The CDR3 runs to 13 residues. CDR3 bases: TGTGCCACTAAGGGACTAGCCACAGATACGCAGTATTTT. Its protein product is CATKGLATDTQYF.

The rearrangement links TRBV19 to TRBJ1-1; D not certain. CDR1 and CDR2 (germline): LNHDA, SQIVND (reference sequence). This CDR3 comprises 13 residues. Deletions cut 5 bases from V and 4 bases from J, with 11 bases between. The CDR3 reads CASSLGEGTEAFF. The CDR3 DNA follows: TGTGCCAGTAGTCTCGGGGAAGGCACTGAAGCTTTCTTT.

In its sample, this clone was seen once. This rearrangement joins TRBV29-1 to TRBJ2-2; tentatively, D is TRBD2 (6 bases). Germline V gene lookup returns CDR1 SQVTM and CDR2 ANQGSEA. V lost 4 bases and J lost 5, with 14 bases in between. The CDR3 consists of 14 residues. The CDR3 is CSVAPSGETGELFF. For the CDR3, the DNA is TGCAGCGTTGCCCCGTCGGGGGAGACCGGGGAGCTGTTTTTT.

The chain is built from TRBV6-2 or TRBV6-3 and TRBJ1-1, with 10 bases matching TRBD1. The length of the CDR3 is 17 residues. Germline V CDR1 and CDR2: MNHEY, SVGEGT. With V trimmed by 4 bases and J by 4 bases, 12 bases remained unmatched. CDR3: CASSSPRQGAVFTEAFF. The CDR3 DNA sequence: TGTGCCAGCAGTTCCCCTCGACAGGGGGCCGTTTTCACTGAAGCTTTCTTT.

The chain combines TRBV5-6 with TRBJ2-3, with D possibly being TRBD2 (7 bases). Deletions cut 5 bases from V and 5 bases from J, with 12 bases between. The CDR3 extends over 13 amino acids. Germline loops: CDR1 SGHDT, CDR2 YYEEEE. The CDR3: CASRYREGDTQYF. CDR3 DNA: TGTGCCAGCAGGTACAGGGAGGGAGATACGCAGTATTTT.

The J gene is TRBJ1-5, the V gene TRBV5-6; no clear D gene. V was cut by 3 bases and J by 7 bases, with 11 bases left in between. Germline V gene lookup returns CDR1 SGHDT and CDR2 YYEEEE. CDR3 length: 13 amino acids. Here the CDR3 reads CASSSGSRQPQHF. As DNA, the CDR3 is TGTGCCAGCAGCTCCGGGTCTCGGCAGCCCCAGCATTTT.

The V and J genes are TRBV11-3 and TRBJ2-1; TRBD1 might be the D (5 bases). Germline values: CDR1 SGHNT, CDR2 YENEEA. The CDR3 is 15 amino acids. Trimming took off 3 bases at V and 0 bases at J, with 9 bases between the two ends. In DNA form, the CDR3 reads TGTGCCAGCAGCTTGTCAGGGAACTCCTACAATGAGCAGTTCTTC. Translation: CASSLSGNSYNEQFF.

The genes are TRBV5-4 and TRBJ2-5, with D perhaps TRBD2 (5 bases). Germline V gives CDR1 SGHNT, CDR2 YYREEE (reference sequence). CDR3 length: 13 amino acids. Deletions cut 6 bases from V and 5 bases from J, with 14 bases between. Here the CDR3 reads CASNPKGGETQYF. In DNA, the CDR3 is TGTGCCAGCAACCCAAAGGGCGGGGAGACCCAGTACTTC.

The rearrangement joins TRBV5-6 to TRBJ2-2, with 11 bases matching TRBD2. Germline CDR1 reads SGHDT; CDR2 reads YYEEEE. CDR3 length: 15 residues. With V trimmed by 4 bases and J by 7 bases, 6 bases remained unmatched. CDR3 amino acids: CASSALAGVVGELFF. The DNA for the CDR3 is TGTGCCAGCAGCGCACTAGCGGGAGTGGTCGGGGAGCTGTTTTTT.

V usage is TRBV10-2 and J usage is TRBJ2-5; perhaps TRBD1 as D (6 bases). Deletions cut 8 bases from V and 2 bases from J, with 12 bases between. Germline assignment: CDR1 WSHSY and CDR2 SAAADI. The CDR3 is 13 amino acids. The CDR3 reads CASGGQRQETQYF. In nucleotides, the CDR3 is TGCGCCAGCGGAGGACAGAGGCAAGAGACCCAGTACTTC.

The chain is built from TRBV18 and TRBJ1-5; perhaps TRBD1 as D (5 bases). Trimming stripped 6 bases from V and 4 bases from J, with 16 bases between. Germline CDR1 and CDR2: KGHSH and LQKENI. The CDR3 totals 15 residues. The CDR3 DNA follows: TGTGCCAGCTCCCCAACCAGGGTTCGAAATCAGCCCCAGCATTTT. Encoded protein: CASSPTRVRNQPQHF.

With respect to this clone: One end of the junction is discordant with germline, which a read error may explain. The J gene is TRBJ2-1, the V gene TRBV20-1; TRBD2 might be the D (6 bases). Germline assignment: CDR1 DFQATT and CDR2 SNEGSKA (reference sequence). The CDR3 runs 11 residues. The CDR3: CSALNSGLPLF. DNA for the CDR3: TGCAGTGCCCTCAATAGCGGCCTGCCCCTCTTC.

The V and J genes are TRBV23-1 and TRBJ1-1; possibly TRBD1 for D (5 bases). TRBV23-1 is classed as an ORF, of uncertain function. V shed 5 bases and J shed 1 base, with 5 bases lying between them. CDR3 length: 12 amino acids. The CDR3 sequence is CASSRGNTEAFF. Written as DNA, the CDR3 is TGCGCCAGCAGTAGGGGGAACACTGAAGCTTTCTTT.

The chain is built from TRBV9 and TRBJ2-1; the D gene is possibly TRBD2 (6 bases). Trimming removed 0 bases at V and 4 bases at J, with 11 bases between. Germline-derived CDR1 and CDR2 are SGDLS and YYNGEE. This CDR3 spans 15 amino acids. For the CDR3, the DNA is TGTGCCAGCAGCGTAGACGGGAGAGGGTACAATGAGCAGTTCTTC. Translating gives CASSVDGRGYNEQFF.

The chain links TRBV7-9 to TRBJ2-7, with TRBD1 matching 9 bases. Trimming cost V 3 bases and J 5 bases; bases outside gene matches: 5. Germline V CDR1 and CDR2: SEHNR, FQNEAQ (reference sequence). There are 14 residues in the CDR3. CDR3 sequence: CASSFGQGQDEQYF. The CDR3 nucleotides read TGTGCCAGCAGCTTTGGACAGGGGCAGGACGAGCAGTACTTC.

This clone came up a few times. The chain couples TRBV28 to TRBJ1-2, with D uncertain. Germline lookup yields CDR1 MDHEN and CDR2 SYDVKM. This CDR3 has 14 amino acids. With 5 bases removed from V and 0 bases from J, the gap between germline ends came to 10 bases. The CDR3 loop is CASSPPGTNYGYTF. The CDR3 DNA reads TGTGCCAGCAGTCCACCGGGAACTAACTATGGCTACACCTTC.

The chain links TRBV7-2 to TRBJ2-3; TRBD2 matches at 9 bases. Trimming at V came to 3 bases and at J to 0 bases, leaving 1 base not matched to a gene. CDR3 length equals 15 residues. The germline V gene has CDR1 SGHTA and CDR2 FQGNSA. The CDR3: CASSFLAGSTDTQYF. The CDR3, as DNA: TGTGCCAGCAGCTTCCTAGCGGGAAGCACAGATACGCAGTATTTT.

V gene TRBV6-6 combines with J gene TRBJ2-2; the D gene is possibly TRBD1 (5 bases). The CDR3 length is 16 residues. V gave up 8 bases and J gave up 1 base, with 17 bases separating them. The germline V gene encodes CDR1 MNHNY and CDR2 SVGAGI (reference sequence). The CDR3 is CASALGSQVNTGELFF. The DNA for the CDR3 is TGTGCCAGCGCCTTAGGGTCACAGGTGAACACCGGGGAGCTGTTTTTT.

CDR3: CASSDRDSVNTQYF. The CDR3 nucleotides read TGTGCCAGCAGCGACCGGGACAGCGTTAATACGCAGTATTTT. V usage is TRBV11-3 and J usage is TRBJ2-3, with TRBD1 identical over 7 bases. J was trimmed by 7 bases and V by 5 bases; bases with no gene match: 9. The CDR3 sequence is 14 residues long. Per germline, CDR1 SGHNT and CDR2 YENEEA. The variable domain in full, with the rest retrieved from reference TRBV11-3 and TRBJ2-3, is EAGVVQSPRYKIIEKKQPVAFWCNPISGHNTLYWYLQNLGQGPELLIRYENEEAVDDSQLPKDRFSAERLKGVDSTLKIQPAELGDSAVYLCASSDRDSVNTQYFGPGTRLTVL.

The chain has TRBV7-9 and TRBJ2-5; 11 bases are a match to TRBD2. This CDR3 spans 14 amino acids. CDR1 and CDR2 from the germline V gene are SEHNR and FQNEAQ (reference sequence). J lost 2 bases, V lost 8 bases, and 4 bases had no gene match. The CDR3 protein is CASGGLAEQETQYF. The DNA of the CDR3 is TGTGCCAGCGGGGGACTAGCGGAACAAGAGACCCAGTACTTC.